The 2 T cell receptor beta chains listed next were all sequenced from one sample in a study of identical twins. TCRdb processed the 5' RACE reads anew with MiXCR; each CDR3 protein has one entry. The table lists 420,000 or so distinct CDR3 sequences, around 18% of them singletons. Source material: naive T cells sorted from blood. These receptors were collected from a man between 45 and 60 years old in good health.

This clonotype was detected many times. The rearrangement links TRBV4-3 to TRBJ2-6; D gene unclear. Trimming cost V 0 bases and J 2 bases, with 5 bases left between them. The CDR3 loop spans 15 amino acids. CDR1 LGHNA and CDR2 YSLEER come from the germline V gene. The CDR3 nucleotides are TGCGCCAGCAGCCAAGACCCCGCTGGGGCCAACGTCCTGACTTTC. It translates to CASSQDPAGANVLTF.

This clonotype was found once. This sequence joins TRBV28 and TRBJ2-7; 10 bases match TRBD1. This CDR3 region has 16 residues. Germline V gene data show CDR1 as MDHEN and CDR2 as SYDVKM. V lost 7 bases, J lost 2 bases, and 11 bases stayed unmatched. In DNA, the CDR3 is TGTGCCAGCAACGAAGCAGGGGACAGGGGTGCCTACGAGCAGTACTTC. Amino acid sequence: CASNEAGDRGAYEQYF.